One and the same sample provided the 26 T cell receptor beta chains below, sequenced in a study of cytomegalovirus exposure and HLA in healthy donors. Only in-frame clones appear in the TCRdb table, and some are missing; sequencing was by immunoSEQ multiplex PCR. The sample records 55,000 to 75,000 clones, 91% being singletons. Sequenced: PBMCs. These receptors were obtained from a man between 18 and 35 years old in good health and CMV-seronegative.

This rearrangement joins TRBV6-5 to TRBJ1-3; D is unclear. V lost 0 bases and J lost 2, with 11 bases in between. The CDR3 sequence is 16 residues long. Germline-derived CDR1 and CDR2 are MNHEY and SVGAGI. This chain's CDR3 is CASSYSQTVAGNTIYF. The DNA of the CDR3 is TGTGCCAGCAGTTACTCACAGACCGTTGCTGGAAACACCATATATTTT.

This clone is a singleton in its sample. The chain recombines TRBV30 with TRBJ1-3; no clear D gene. The CDR3 runs 13 residues. Trimming left V 6 bases short and J 0 bases short, with 9 bases between. Looked up from germline, CDR1 is GTSNPN and CDR2 is SVGIG (reference sequence). The CDR3: CACEPYSGNTIYF. Written as DNA, the CDR3 is TGTGCCTGTGAGCCTTACTCTGGAAACACCATATATTTT.

The V gene is TRBV5-6, the J gene TRBJ2-7, with 9 bases identical to TRBD2. The V segment lost 0 bases and the J segment 3 bases; nucleotides outside the gene matches: 4. The CDR3 is 15 amino acids. Per the germline V gene, CDR1 is SGHDT and CDR2 is YYEEEE. CDR3 bases: TGTGCCAGCAGCTTGGGGACTAGCGCTTACTACGAGCAGTACTTC. Translation: CASSLGTSAYYEQYF.

The chain has TRBV6-6 and TRBJ2-7; 8 nucleotides agree with TRBD2. V trimming: 0 bases; J trimming: 4 bases; junction bases outside the gene matches: 8. The CDR3 is 16 amino acids. The V gene's germline CDR1 is MNHNY and CDR2 SVGAGI (reference sequence). CDR3 bases: TGTGCCAGCAGTTACTCCCTAGGACTAGCCTCTTACGAGCAGTACTTC. Its protein is CASSYSLGLASYEQYF.

This chain links TRBV28 with TRBJ2-1; 14 positions agree with TRBD2. Germline V gene data show CDR1 as MDHEN and CDR2 as SYDVKM. The CDR3 totals 15 residues. V lost 5 bases, J lost 8 bases, and 5 bases stayed unmatched. CDR3 in DNA: TGTGCCAGCAGTGGGGGACTAGCGGGAGTTTATGAGCAGTTCTTC. Its translation: CASSGGLAGVYEQFF. The whole variable domain, remainder taken from reference TRBV28 and TRBJ2-1, is DVKVTQSSRYLVKRTGEKVFLECVQDMDHENMFWYRQDPGLGLRLIYFSYDVKMKEKGDIPEGYSVSREKKERFSLILESASTNQTSMYLCASSGGLAGVYEQFFGPGTRLTVL.

This clone is a singleton in its sample. The genes are TRBV6-6 and TRBJ1-2; 7 bases are a match to TRBD1. This CDR3 has 16 amino acids. CDR1 and CDR2 (germline): MNHNY, SVGAGI (reference sequence). The junction had 6 bases not matched to a gene; V was cut back by 2 bases and J by 0 bases. DNA for the CDR3: TGTGCCAGCAGTTACGGGGGACAGATAGCTAACTATGGCTACACCTTC. Translation: CASSYGGQIANYGYTF.

The chain couples TRBV7-9 to TRBJ2-1; TRBD1 matches at 9 bases. The CDR3 is 16 residues long. Per the germline V gene, CDR1 is SEHNR and CDR2 is FQNEAQ (reference sequence). With V trimmed by 5 bases and J by 4 bases, 9 bases remained unmatched. CDR3: CASSINRGLEYNEQFF. In DNA, the CDR3 is TGTGCCAGCAGCATAAACAGGGGGCTAGAATACAATGAGCAGTTCTTC.

The chain recombines TRBV7-6 with TRBJ2-5, with 9 nucleotides matching TRBD2. V lost 7 bases, J lost 2 bases, and 5 bases stayed unmatched. CDR1 and CDR2 from the germline V gene are SGHVS and FNYEAQ. The CDR3 covers 14 residues. Here the CDR3 reads CASKSAGGQETQYF. In nucleotides, the CDR3 is TGTGCCAGCAAGTCGGCGGGAGGGCAAGAGACCCAGTACTTC.

V and J are TRBV18 and TRBJ1-2; TRBD1 aligns across 9 bases. The J segment lost 6 bases and the V segment lost 5 bases, leaving 10 bases of the junction unmatched. There are 15 residues in the CDR3. Germline-derived CDR1 and CDR2 are KGHSH and LQKENI. The CDR3 DNA reads as TGTGCCAGCTCAGTCCGGGACAGGGAGGGAGATGGCTACACCTTC. Translating gives CASSVRDREGDGYTF. Variable domain in full (rest from reference TRBV18 and TRBJ1-2): NAGVMQNPRHLVRRRGQEARLRCSPMKGHSHVYWYRQLPEEGLKFMVYLQKENIIDESGMPKERFSAEFPKEGPSILRIQQVVRGDSAAYFCASSVRDREGDGYTFGSGTRLTVV.

The chain is built from TRBV10-3 and TRBJ1-1; D may be TRBD1 (6 bases). V was clipped by 0 bases and J by 3 bases, with 8 bases between them. Germline V gene lookup returns CDR1 ENHRY and CDR2 SYGVKD. CDR3 size: 14 residues. For the CDR3, the DNA is TGTGCCATCAGTGAGTCGGGGGCGGACACTGAAGCTTTCTTT. As protein: CAISESGADTEAFF.

This chain connects TRBV5-1 to TRBJ2-3; TRBD1 aligns across 8 bases. V gave up 6 bases and J gave up 3 bases; unmatched junction bases: 12. The CDR3 has 16 residues. Germline V lookup: CDR1 SGHRS, CDR2 YFSETQ. The CDR3 sequence: CASTHQTGAFTDTQYF. Written as DNA, the CDR3 is TGCGCCAGCACGCACCAGACAGGGGCATTTACAGATACGCAGTATTTT.

This chain uses TRBV30 with TRBJ2-7; TRBD2 might be the D (5 bases). The V end lost 3 bases, the J end lost 7 bases, and 19 bases lay between the germline ends. Germline assignment: CDR1 GTSNPN and CDR2 SVGIG (reference sequence). The CDR3 totals 14 residues. The CDR3, as DNA: TGTGCCTGGAGGGTCGCAGTTGGCGGGTATGAGCAGTACTTC. Residues: CAWRVAVGGYEQYF.

This clone showed up just once. This chain joins TRBV25-1 and TRBJ2-3; 7 nucleotides agree with TRBD2. The CDR3 length is 12 residues. Germline V gives CDR1 MGHDK, CDR2 SYGVNS. Trimming removed 5 bases from V and 6 bases from J; junction bases left unmatched: 2. CDR3 DNA sequence: TGTGCCAGCAGTAATAGCGGGGATACGCAGTATTTT. It translates to CASSNSGDTQYF.

On this clone itself: One end of the junction does not line up with germline, which may come from a read error. V and J are TRBV7-7 and TRBJ2-2, with 8 bases lining up with TRBD1. The CDR3 extends over 14 amino acids. Germline lookup yields CDR1 SSHAT and CDR2 FNYEAQ (reference sequence). In nucleotides, the CDR3 is TGTGCTAGCAGCGGACAGGGATGGACCGGGGAGCTGTTTTTT. This encodes CASSGQGWTGELFF.

The chain combines TRBV2 with TRBJ1-4, with TRBD1 matching over 8 bases. Looked up from germline, CDR1 is SNHLY and CDR2 is FYNNEI. This CDR3 is built from 14 residues. V lost 7 bases and J lost 3; bases outside the gene matches: 4. CDR3 sequence reads: CASTLTGANEKLFF. The DNA for the CDR3 is TGTGCCAGCACCCTGACAGGGGCTAATGAAAAACTGTTTTTT. Full variable domain (outside the CDR3, taken from reference TRBV2 and TRBJ1-4): EPEVTQTPSHQVTQMGQEVILRCVPISNHLYFYWYRQILGQKVEFLVSFYNNEISEKSEIFDDQFSVERPDGSNFTLKIRSTKLEDSAMYFCASTLTGANEKLFFGSGTQLSVL.

The chain recombines TRBV19 with TRBJ1-1; TRBD1 aligns across 8 bases. J gave up 1 base and V 6 bases, and 4 bases lay outside the gene matches. The CDR3 has 14 amino acids. From germline, CDR1 is LNHDA and CDR2 SQIVND (reference sequence). In nucleotides, the CDR3 is TGTGCCAGTAGACGGACAGGGCAGAACACTGAAGCTTTCTTT. It is translated as CASRRTGQNTEAFF.

The J gene is TRBJ1-2, the V gene TRBV5-4; 9 bases are shared with TRBD1. V gave up 4 bases and J gave up 6 bases; unmatched junction bases: 7. Germline V CDR1 and CDR2: SGHNT, YYREEE (reference sequence). The CDR3 runs 14 residues. CDR3 nucleotide sequence: TGTGCCAGCAGCGGGGGACAGGGAGAGGATGGCTACACCTTC. This translates into CASSGGQGEDGYTF.

The chain links TRBV5-6 to TRBJ2-5; TRBD2 aligns across 8 bases. The V segment lost 3 bases and the J segment 5 bases; nucleotides outside the gene matches: 15. The CDR3 sequence is 17 residues long. Germline assignment: CDR1 SGHDT and CDR2 YYEEEE. This CDR3 is CASSSRHGRAEAETQYF. DNA for the CDR3: TGTGCCAGCAGCTCCAGGCACGGGAGGGCCGAGGCGGAGACCCAGTACTTC.

V is TRBV9 and J is TRBJ2-1; D might be TRBD2 (5 bases). Trimming stripped 3 bases from V and 2 bases from J, with 9 bases between. The CDR3 has 14 residues. Germline lookup yields CDR1 SGDLS and CDR2 YYNGEE. The CDR3 DNA is TGTGCCAGCAGCGGGGCTAGCACCTACAATGAGCAGTTCTTC. It translates to CASSGASTYNEQFF.

This clone was seen only once. The rearrangement uses TRBV28 and TRBJ2-2, with D possibly matching TRBD2 (6 bases). The CDR3 consists of 15 residues. The V gene's germline CDR1 is MDHEN and CDR2 SYDVKM. V dropped 2 bases and J dropped 7 bases, with 14 bases sitting between them. The CDR3 loop reads CASSLIRERGGELFF. As DNA, the CDR3 is TGTGCCAGCAGTTTAATCCGGGAGAGGGGCGGGGAGCTGTTTTTT.

The chain recombines TRBV29-1 with TRBJ1-1; D is undetermined. CDR1 is SQVTM and CDR2 is ANQGSEA in the germline V gene. The CDR3 spans 13 residues. V lost 2 bases and J lost 5, with 12 bases in between. The CDR3 nucleotides are TGCAGCGTTGAAAGAGGACTGAGGACTGAAGCTTTCTTT. This gives the protein CSVERGLRTEAFF.

In this sample, this clone turned up once. This chain connects TRBV5-1 to TRBJ2-1, with 10 nucleotides matching TRBD2. The CDR3 runs 13 residues. Trimming cost V 4 bases and J 8 bases; bases outside gene matches: 3. Germline V gives CDR1 SGHRS, CDR2 YFSETQ. For the CDR3, the DNA is TGCGCCAGCAGCAATCTAGCGGGAGATGAGCAGTTCTTC. Amino acid sequence: CASSNLAGDEQFF.

The chain couples TRBV28 to TRBJ1-5; tentatively, D is TRBD1 (6 bases). CDR1 and CDR2 (germline): MDHEN, SYDVKM. The CDR3 covers 15 residues. V was trimmed by 5 bases and J by 4 bases, leaving 15 bases between them. Here the CDR3 reads CASSPRPQGNQPQHF. The CDR3 nucleotides are TGTGCCAGCAGTCCCCGCCCACAGGGTAATCAGCCCCAGCATTTT. The full variable domain, its missing parts supplied by reference TRBV28 and TRBJ1-5, is DVKVTQSSRYLVKRTGEKVFLECVQDMDHENMFWYRQDPGLGLRLIYFSYDVKMKEKGDIPEGYSVSREKKERFSLILESASTNQTSMYLCASSPRPQGNQPQHFGDGTRLSIL.

The gene calls are TRBV5-4 and TRBJ2-5; 8 positions match TRBD2. The germline V gene encodes CDR1 SGHNT and CDR2 YYREEE (reference sequence). Trimming cost V 3 bases and J 5 bases; bases outside gene matches: 6. The CDR3 has 14 amino acids. CDR3 nucleotides: TGTGCCAGCAGCTCCCGGGAGGGCGGTGAGACCCAGTACTTC. Its translation is CASSSREGGETQYF.

The rearrangement joins TRBV25-1 to TRBJ2-2, with 10 bases that match TRBD1. The V segment lost 3 bases and the J segment 5 bases; nucleotides outside the gene matches: 6. The CDR3 length is 16 residues. CDR1 and CDR2 (germline): MGHDK, SYGVNS. Here the CDR3 DNA reads TGTGCCAGCAGTGATCCCGACAGGGGGCGGACCGGGGAGCTGTTTTTT. Translating it yields CASSDPDRGRTGELFF. The entire variable domain, with the rest obtained from reference TRBV25-1 and TRBJ2-2, is as follows: EADIYQTPRYLVIGTGKKITLECSQTMGHDKMYWYQQDPGMELHLIHYSYGVNSTEKGDLSSESTVSRIRTEHFPLTLESARPSHTSQYLCASSDPDRGRTGELFFGEGSRLTVL.

This chain connects TRBV5-1 to TRBJ1-5; D is uncertain. The CDR3 runs to 15 residues. The V gene's germline CDR1 is SGHRS and CDR2 YFSETQ. Between the trimmed V and J ends, which lost 0 bases and 7 bases, there was a span of 14 bases. This CDR3 reads CASSLVPGTNQPQHF. The CDR3 nucleotides read TGCGCCAGCAGCTTGGTTCCGGGAACAAACCAGCCCCAGCATTTT.